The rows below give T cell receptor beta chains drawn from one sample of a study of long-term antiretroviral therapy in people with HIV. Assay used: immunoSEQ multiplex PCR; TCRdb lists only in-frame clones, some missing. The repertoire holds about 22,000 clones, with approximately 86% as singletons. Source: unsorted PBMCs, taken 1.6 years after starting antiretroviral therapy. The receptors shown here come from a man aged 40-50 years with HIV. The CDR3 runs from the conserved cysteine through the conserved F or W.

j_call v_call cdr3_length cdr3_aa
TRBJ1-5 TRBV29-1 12 CSVGQGNQPQHF
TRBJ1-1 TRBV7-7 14 CASSPGGADTEAFF
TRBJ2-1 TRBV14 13 CASSHGQYNEQFF
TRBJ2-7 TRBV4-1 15 CASSQDWGGAYEQYF
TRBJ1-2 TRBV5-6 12 CATGTPNYGYTF
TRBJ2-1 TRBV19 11 CASSMNNEQFF
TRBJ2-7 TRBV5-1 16 CASSLVSGGPSYEQYF
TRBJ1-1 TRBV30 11 CAWRSDTQAFF
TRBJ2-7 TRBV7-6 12 CASSSQGYEQYF
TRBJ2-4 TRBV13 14 CASSPRGDWDIQYF
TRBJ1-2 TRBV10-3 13 CAINGEVGYGYTF
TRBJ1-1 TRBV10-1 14 CASSPGRLNTEAFF
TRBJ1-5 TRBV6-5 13 CASSYDENQPQHF
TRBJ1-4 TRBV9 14 CASSAGTSGEKLFF
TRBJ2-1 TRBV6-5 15 CASSRQGVWGNEQFF
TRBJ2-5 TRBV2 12 CASVRIQETQYF
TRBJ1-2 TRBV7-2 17 CASSFHRVPVWGDGYTF
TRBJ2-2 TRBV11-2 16 CASSSGTFKNTGELFF
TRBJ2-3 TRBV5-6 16 CASSSWTSWGTDTQYF
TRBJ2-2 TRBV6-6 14 CASSSGLPTGELFF
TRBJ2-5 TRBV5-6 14 CASSPRGWQETQYF
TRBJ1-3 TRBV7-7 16 CASTLGRGSSGNTIYF
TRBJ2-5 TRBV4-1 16 CASSQATLAGGQTQYF
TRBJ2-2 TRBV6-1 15 CASSEARTGYGELFF
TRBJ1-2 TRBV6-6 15 CASSTTRDRGPGYTF
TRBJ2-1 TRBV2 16 CASSESVTGIHNEQFF
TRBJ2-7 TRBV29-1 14 CSVDSDTRGYEQYF
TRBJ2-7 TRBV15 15 CATSRKGAYSYEQYF
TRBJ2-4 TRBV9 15 CASSVEGLALDIQYF
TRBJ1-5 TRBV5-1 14 CASSLAGGRQPQHF
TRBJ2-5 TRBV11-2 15 CASSSSPALRETQYF
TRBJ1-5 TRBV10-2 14 CASSQIYSNQPQHF
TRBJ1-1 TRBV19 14 CASSMGSLSTEAFF
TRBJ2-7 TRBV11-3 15 CASSQTSGRSYEQYF